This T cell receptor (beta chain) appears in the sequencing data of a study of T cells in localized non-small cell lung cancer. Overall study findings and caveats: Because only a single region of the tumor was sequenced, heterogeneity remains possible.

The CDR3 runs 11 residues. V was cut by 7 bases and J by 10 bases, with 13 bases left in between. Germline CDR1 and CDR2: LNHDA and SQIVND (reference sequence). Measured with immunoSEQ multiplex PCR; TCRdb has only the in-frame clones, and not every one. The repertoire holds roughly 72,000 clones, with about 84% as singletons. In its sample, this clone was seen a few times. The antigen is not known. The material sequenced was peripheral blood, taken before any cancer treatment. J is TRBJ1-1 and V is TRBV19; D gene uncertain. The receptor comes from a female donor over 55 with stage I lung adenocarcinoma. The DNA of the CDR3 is TGTGCCAGTACTTCTTTCTGGCGAGCTTTCTTT. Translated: CASTSFWRAFF. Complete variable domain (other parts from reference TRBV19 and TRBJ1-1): DGGITQSPKYLFRKEGQNVTLSCEQNLNHDAMYWYRQDPGQGLRLIYYSQIVNDFQKGDIAEGYSVSREKKESFPLTVTSAQKNPTAFYLCASTSFWRAFFGQGTRLTVV.